Below, 26 T cell receptor beta chains from the same sample are listed, as sequenced in a study of T cell changes during pregnancy in multiple sclerosis. Method: immunoSEQ multiplex PCR; TCRdb's copy keeps in-frame clones and lacks some. The sample has roughly 86,000 clones; approximately 92% are singletons. The sequenced sample was peripheral blood, obtained in the first trimester of pregnancy. The receptors shown here come from a female donor with multiple sclerosis, enrolled in a pregnancy study.

This chain uses TRBV11-2 with TRBJ1-1; perhaps TRBD1 as D (6 bases). V dropped 5 bases and J dropped 0 bases, with 16 bases sitting between them. Germline V lookup: CDR1 SGHAT, CDR2 FQNNGV. The CDR3 length is 16 residues. The CDR3 reads CASSLWGGDMNTEAFF. CDR3 nucleotides: TGTGCCAGCAGCCTCTGGGGTGGGGACATGAACACTGAAGCTTTCTTT.

This chain uses TRBV6-1 with TRBJ2-3, with D possibly being TRBD1 (5 bases). The CDR3 loop spans 15 amino acids. V was pared by 7 bases and J by 2 bases, with 16 bases between. CDR1 and CDR2 from the germline V gene are MNHNS and SASEGT. CDR3 residues: CASNQGTGSTDTQYF. The CDR3 DNA reads TGTGCCAGCAATCAGGGAACGGGTTCCACAGATACGCAGTATTTT.

This sequence joins TRBV5-1 and TRBJ2-2; 10 nucleotides line up with TRBD2. V lost 2 bases to trimming and J lost 0 bases; unmatched junction nucleotides: 1. Germline loops: CDR1 SGHRS, CDR2 YFSETQ. The CDR3 has 16 amino acids. Here the CDR3 DNA reads TGCGCCAGCAGCTTCGGACTAGCGGCGAACACCGGGGAGCTGTTTTTT. Translation: CASSFGLAANTGELFF. Full variable domain (outside the CDR3, taken from reference TRBV5-1 and TRBJ2-2): KAGVTQTPRYLIKTRGQQVTLSCSPISGHRSVSWYQQTPGQGLQFLFEYFSETQRNKGNFPGRFSGRQFSNSRSEMNVSTLELGDSALYLCASSFGLAANTGELFFGEGSRLTVL.

This clone occurred once. The chain is built from TRBV2 and TRBJ1-5; D gene uncertain. Germline V gene lookup returns CDR1 SNHLY and CDR2 FYNNEI. Between the trimmed V and J ends, which lost 5 bases and 0 bases, there was a span of 11 bases. The CDR3 has 15 amino acids. The CDR3, as DNA: TGTGCCAGCAGTCCTGGGCCCCTTAGCAATCAGCCCCAGCATTTT. This translates into CASSPGPLSNQPQHF.

J is TRBJ1-2 and V is TRBV7-9, with TRBD1 identical over 7 bases. Germline V gives CDR1 SEHNR, CDR2 FQNEAQ (reference sequence). Unmatched junction bases numbered 7, after V lost 5 bases and J lost 10 bases. CDR3 length: 12 amino acids. The CDR3 sequence is CASSKGQSLYTF. CDR3 DNA: TGTGCCAGCAGCAAGGGACAGAGCCTCTACACCTTC.

This chain links TRBV19 with TRBJ2-3; D gene unclear. Germline V gene sequence: CDR1 LNHDA, CDR2 SQIVND (reference sequence). The CDR3 extends over 16 amino acids. V was cut by 2 bases and J by 2 bases, with 14 bases left in between. The CDR3 here is CASSILWARSTDTQYF. DNA of the CDR3: TGTGCCAGTAGTATACTTTGGGCTCGTTCCACAGATACGCAGTATTTT.

The chain couples TRBV29-1 to TRBJ2-5, with D possibly matching TRBD1 (5 bases). The CDR3 runs to 12 residues. Germline V gene sequence: CDR1 SQVTM, CDR2 ANQGSEA. V dropped 5 bases and J dropped 4 bases, with 11 bases sitting between them. This chain's CDR3 is CSVLTQGETQYF. The DNA of the CDR3 is TGCAGCGTTCTGACCCAGGGAGAGACCCAGTACTTC.

The CDR3 DNA is TGCGCCAGCAGCTTGGCCGCACAGGGACCCAGCCACCCTAATGAAAAACTGTTTTTT. The encoded protein is CASSLAAQGPSHPNEKLFF. The chain uses TRBV5-1 and TRBJ1-4; D is perhaps TRBD1 (6 bases). CDR3 length: 19 amino acids. The V end was cut by 0 bases, the J end by 3 bases, with 21 bases between. From germline, CDR1 is SGHRS and CDR2 YFSETQ.

The sample holds one count of this clone. This rearrangement joins TRBV27 to TRBJ2-5; D may be TRBD2 (6 bases). CDR3 length: 14 amino acids. Germline V gene lookup returns CDR1 MNHEY and CDR2 SMNVEV (reference sequence). V lost 8 bases and J 0 bases, leaving 13 bases between the germline ends. The CDR3 DNA reads as TGTGCCAGCGGATCCTGGACTAACCAAGAGACCCAGTACTTC. Protein: CASGSWTNQETQYF.

CDR3 loop: CASSAPGTGTDTQYF. In nucleotides, the CDR3 is TGTGCCAGCAGTGCCCCCGGGACAGGGACAGATACGCAGTATTTT. The V and J genes are TRBV6-5 and TRBJ2-3; 9 bases are a match to TRBD1. The CDR3 is 15 amino acids. Unmatched junction bases numbered 6, after V lost 5 bases and J lost 3 bases. Germline V CDR1 and CDR2: MNHEY, SVGAGI.

The chain links TRBV27 to TRBJ1-2; 7 bases line up with TRBD1. Germline CDR1 and CDR2: MNHEY and SMNVEV (reference sequence). V shed 5 bases, J shed 4 bases, and the junction held 7 bases outside the gene matches. The CDR3 is 14 amino acids. The chain's CDR3 is CASSPTTGTYGYTF. The CDR3 DNA follows: TGTGCCAGCAGTCCCACGACAGGGACCTATGGCTACACCTTC.

The CDR3 coding sequence is TGTGCCATTAGGGACAGACTCGGCACAGATACGCAGTATTTT. This translates into CAIRDRLGTDTQYF. The chain employs TRBV10-3 and TRBJ2-3; 7 bases line up with TRBD1. This CDR3 is 14 amino acids long. V gave up 9 bases and J gave up 1 base; unmatched junction bases: 7. The V gene's germline CDR1 is ENHRY and CDR2 SYGVKD.

V usage is TRBV2 and J usage is TRBJ2-7; 9 bases map to TRBD1. Trimming cost V 1 base and J 0 bases; bases outside gene matches: 7. This CDR3 contains 17 residues. Germline V gives CDR1 SNHLY, CDR2 FYNNEI. In DNA form, the CDR3 reads TGTGCCAGCAGTGAAGGTATCGGACAGGGGAGCTCCTACGAGCAGTACTTC. Its translation: CASSEGIGQGSSYEQYF.

The chain combines TRBV25-1 with TRBJ2-1; tentatively, D is TRBD2 (6 bases). Germline V gene data show CDR1 as MGHDK and CDR2 as SYGVNS. Trimming left V 10 bases short and J 9 bases short, with 19 bases between. CDR3 length: 13 amino acids. The CDR3: CATASSGLREQFF. The CDR3 DNA reads TGTGCCACGGCCTCCTCTGGACTACGTGAGCAGTTCTTC.

This clone was counted a few times. This sample includes further DNA sequences coding for the same CDR3. This rearrangement joins TRBV5-1 to TRBJ1-4; TRBD1 aligns across 9 bases. J gave up 8 bases and V 0 bases, and 5 bases lay outside the gene matches. The CDR3 runs 15 residues. Germline CDR1 and CDR2: SGHRS and YFSETQ. The CDR3 sequence is CASSLAGTGNEKLFF. The CDR3 DNA reads as TGCGCCAGCAGCTTGGCTGGGACAGGGAACGAAAAACTGTTTTTT.

The rearrangement uses TRBV15 and TRBJ2-1; 9 bases match TRBD2. Germline loops: CDR1 LNHNV, CDR2 YYDKDF (reference sequence). This CDR3 contains 17 residues. The V gene end was trimmed by 3 bases and the J gene end by 0 bases; junction bases not matched to a gene: 6. Here the CDR3 DNA reads TGTGCCACCAGCAGCCCGCGACTAGCGGACTCCTACAATGAGCAGTTCTTC. It encodes CATSSPRLADSYNEQFF.

V and J are TRBV28 and TRBJ2-7; 7 nucleotides align to TRBD2. J was trimmed by 4 bases and V by 6 bases; bases with no gene match: 0. Germline V gives CDR1 MDHEN, CDR2 SYDVKM. CDR3 length: 11 amino acids. The CDR3 nucleotides read TGTGCCAGCAGCGGGGGGTACGAGCAGTACTTC. Translated, it gives CASSGGYEQYF.

The rearrangement links TRBV10-3 to TRBJ2-1, with 7 nucleotides matching TRBD2. V was pared by 8 bases and J by 7 bases, with 14 bases of the junction left unmatched. CDR1 is ENHRY and CDR2 is SYGVKD in the germline V gene. This CDR3 has 15 amino acids. CDR3 nucleotides: TGTGCCATCGTACTACGGGACTACCCAGGGAATGAGCAGTTCTTC. Its protein is CAIVLRDYPGNEQFF.

The chain uses TRBV6-5 and TRBJ2-5; 8 positions match TRBD1. Germline CDR1 MNHEY, CDR2 SVGAGI. The CDR3 runs to 15 residues. The J segment lost 5 bases and the V segment lost 2 bases, leaving 7 bases of the junction unmatched. CDR3 residues: CASSYGETGDETQYF. CDR3 DNA sequence: TGTGCCAGCAGTTACGGCGAGACAGGGGATGAGACCCAGTACTTC.

This chain uses TRBV28 with TRBJ2-7, with 8 bases matching TRBD2. Trimming removed 9 bases from V and 3 bases from J; junction bases left unmatched: 10. The germline CDR1 and CDR2 sequences are MDHEN and SYDVKM. The CDR3 extends over 14 amino acids. CDR3 DNA sequence: TGTGCCAGTGGAGTTCGGGGGGGAGACTACGAGCAGTACTTC. This codes for CASGVRGGDYEQYF.

The rearrangement uses TRBV5-1 and TRBJ2-2, with D perhaps matching TRBD2 (9 bases). CDR1 and CDR2 (germline): SGHRS, YFSETQ. V shed 0 bases and J shed 0 bases, with 27 bases lying between them. The CDR3 sequence is 22 residues long. The CDR3 reads CASSLVAGGVSAGGPNTGELFF. CDR3 sequence (DNA): TGCGCCAGCAGCTTGGTGGCAGGGGGCGTGTCGGCGGGAGGGCCGAACACCGGGGAGCTGTTTTTT.

This CDR3 reads CASKYRGEQYF. As DNA, the CDR3 is TGTGCCAGCAAATACAGGGGCGAGCAGTACTTC. The chain employs TRBV6-5 and TRBJ2-7, with 7 bases lining up with TRBD1. Germline CDR1 MNHEY, CDR2 SVGAGI. The CDR3 spans 11 residues. Trimming removed 7 bases from V and 6 bases from J; junction bases left unmatched: 3.

This chain links TRBV2 with TRBJ2-5; D uncertain. Trimming took 7 bases from V and 5 from J, leaving 14 bases between them. Germline V gives CDR1 SNHLY, CDR2 FYNNEI. The CDR3 length is 13 residues. In DNA, the CDR3 is TGTGCCAGCACTGGGCAACCCGGCGAGACCCAGTACTTC. It specifies CASTGQPGETQYF.

This sequence joins TRBV7-6 and TRBJ2-3; 7 bases line up with TRBD2. Looked up from germline, CDR1 is SGHVS and CDR2 is FNYEAQ. The CDR3 runs to 15 residues. V lost 5 bases and J lost 2; bases outside the gene matches: 7. This CDR3 reads CASSQYRDYTDTQYF. CDR3 nucleotide sequence: TGTGCCAGCAGCCAGTACCGGGACTACACAGATACGCAGTATTTT.

This chain connects TRBV6-1 to TRBJ2-1; TRBD2 matches 14 bases. Germline CDR1 reads MNHNS; CDR2 reads SASEGT. V shed 4 bases and J 10 bases; nucleotides not matched to a gene: 6. The CDR3 loop spans 15 amino acids. DNA of the CDR3: TGTGCCAGCAGTGGACTAGCGGGAGGGCCTGGCGAGCAGTTCTTC. This codes for CASSGLAGGPGEQFF.

This chain joins TRBV7-6 and TRBJ2-7; 10 nucleotides match TRBD1. Germline lookup yields CDR1 SGHVS and CDR2 FNYEAQ. The V segment lost 1 base and the J segment 3 bases; nucleotides outside the gene matches: 3. CDR3 length: 15 amino acids. The CDR3 nucleotides are TGTGCCAGCAGCTTAGGTGGGACAGGGGTCTACGAGCAGTACTTC. Protein sequence: CASSLGGTGVYEQYF.